These 4 T cell receptor beta chains came from one sample sequenced in a study of OX40 agonist ivuxolimab in advanced cancers. Clones were read by immunoSEQ multiplex PCR, and TCRdb kept only the in-frame ones, dropping some. This table has about 40,000 clones, more than 75% appearing once. The sequenced sample was CD4+ or CD8+ T cells sorted from blood, obtained in a trial of the OX40 agonist ivuxolimab. These receptors were taken from an adult with an advanced solid tumor such as melanoma, head and neck, liver or kidney cancer.

The rearrangement joins TRBV6-4 to TRBJ2-1, with TRBD2 identical over 12 bases. Germline V gene data show CDR1 as MRHNA and CDR2 as SNTAGT. With 0 bases clipped from V and 13 bases from J, the junction kept 4 bases outside the gene matches. The CDR3 spans 14 residues. The DNA for the CDR3 is TGTGCCAGCAGTGACTCTCTAGCGGGGGGGGGACAGTTCTTC. It translates to CASSDSLAGGGQFF.

The chain combines TRBV27 with TRBJ2-7; tentative D call: TRBD2 (5 bases). Germline V lookup: CDR1 MNHEY, CDR2 SMNVEV (reference sequence). CDR3 size: 13 residues. Trimming stripped 6 bases from V and 5 bases from J, with 14 bases between. The CDR3 sequence is CASSPETRDEQYF. CDR3 bases: TGTGCCAGCAGCCCCGAGACGAGGGACGAGCAGTACTTC.

The chain uses TRBV15 and TRBJ1-1; no clear D gene. This CDR3 comprises 14 residues. V was trimmed by 1 base and J by 10 bases, leaving 16 bases between them. The germline CDR1 and CDR2 sequences are LNHNV and YYDKDF (reference sequence). The CDR3 sequence: CATSRVFNGPGAFF. The CDR3 region has the DNA TGTGCCACCAGCAGAGTCTTTAACGGGCCTGGAGCTTTCTTT. Full variable domain (remainder filled in from reference TRBV15 and TRBJ1-1): DAMVIQNPRYQVTQFGKPVTLSCSQTLNHNVMYWYQQKSSQAPKLLFHYYDKDFNNEADTPDNFQSRRPNTSFCFLDIRSPGLGDTAMYLCATSRVFNGPGAFFGQGTRLTVV.

J is TRBJ2-5 and V is TRBV6-5, with a possible D match to TRBD1 (6 bases). Trimming removed 8 bases from V and 9 bases from J, with 16 bases in between. This CDR3 contains 12 residues. The V gene's germline CDR1 is MNHEY and CDR2 SVGAGI. The chain's CDR3 is CASGGDHGSQYF. The CDR3 bases are TGTGCCAGCGGGGGCGACCACGGGTCCCAGTACTTC.